This TCR beta chain is from a study of blood T cell repertoires in COVID-19. Study summary: The study drew acute and convalescent COVID-19 samples from the United States, Italy and Spain. PBMCs, B-cell-depleted T cells, or T cells provided the cDNA or gDNA that made up the material.

How the authors handled the data: Amplification with reference gene primers provided the estimates of nucleated cell counts. Data came from immunoSEQ multiplex PCR; TCRdb stores just in-frame clones and leaves some out. That table furnishes V, J and clone size, whereas the DNA furnished D and trimming. The table lists about 150,000 clones, less than 95% of them singletons. This receptor was taken from a man aged 50 or older with acute or convalescent COVID-19. Sequencing was performed on peripheral blood.

CDR3 residues: CAWRAGGPGADTQYF. Here the CDR3 DNA reads TGTGCCTGGAGAGCGGGAGGGCCGGGGGCAGATACGCAGTATTTT. The rearrangement links TRBV30 to TRBJ2-3; 10 bases map to TRBD2. Trimming at V came to 3 bases and at J to 4 bases, leaving 7 bases not matched to a gene. The CDR3 runs to 15 residues. Germline V gene data show CDR1 as GTSNPN and CDR2 as SVGIG (reference sequence).